This entry lists 8 T cell receptor beta chains sequenced from one sample in a study of shared clonotypes between healthy human individuals. The protocol was immunoSEQ multiplex PCR, while the TCRdb copy is restricted to in-frame clones and leaves out a portion. This sample has about 2 million clones, with about 95% found just once. In the naive CD8 group, cells lacked CD45RO and were positively selected for CCR7, so terminally differentiated effector memory CD45RA+ cells were left out. Sequenced input: naive CD8+ T cells sorted from blood. Every receptor here comes from a man younger than 30 in good health.

The rearrangement joins TRBV29-1 to TRBJ1-2, with TRBD1 matching 10 bases. J lost 8 bases, V lost 3 bases, and 6 bases had no gene match. This CDR3 contains 13 residues. Germline lookup yields CDR1 SQVTM and CDR2 ANQGSEA. DNA of the CDR3: TGCAGCGTTGATAGACAGGGGGCTGCCGGCTACACCTTC. Translated, it gives CSVDRQGAAGYTF.

Only one count was recorded for this clone. The chain carries TRBV27 and TRBJ1-2; D remains unclear. V lost 5 bases and J lost 1, with 11 bases in between. The CDR3 runs to 14 residues. Germline V gene lookup returns CDR1 MNHEY and CDR2 SMNVEV (reference sequence). For the CDR3, the DNA is TGTGCCAGCAGTCGAACGGGAGATAACTATGGCTACACCTTC. It encodes CASSRTGDNYGYTF.

The J gene is TRBJ2-7, the V gene TRBV7-8, with 9 bases fitting TRBD1. With 8 bases clipped from V and 6 bases from J, the junction kept 5 bases outside the gene matches. This CDR3 is built from 12 residues. In germline, CDR1 is SGHVS, CDR2 FQNEAQ. The CDR3 DNA is TGTGCCAGCGGACAGGGGTTCACCGAGCAGTACTTC. Its translation is CASGQGFTEQYF.

Only a few counts were recorded for this clone. V usage is TRBV9 and J usage is TRBJ1-1; 10 positions agree with TRBD1. CDR1 and CDR2 (germline): SGDLS, YYNGEE. The CDR3 totals 15 residues. V lost 6 bases and J lost 0; bases outside the gene matches: 5. The CDR3 DNA is TGTGCCAGCAACCGACAGGGGGCATTGAACACTGAAGCTTTCTTT. It translates to CASNRQGALNTEAFF.

The chain carries TRBV2 and TRBJ2-1, with D uncertain. From germline, CDR1 is SNHLY and CDR2 FYNNEI. The CDR3 has 13 residues. V lost 6 bases and J 2 bases, leaving 8 bases between the germline ends. CDR3 sequence: CASRSSPYNEQFF. CDR3 sequence (DNA): TGTGCCAGCAGGAGTTCCCCCTACAATGAGCAGTTCTTC.

This clone was picked up one time. The chain carries TRBV2 and TRBJ2-3; perhaps D is TRBD1 or TRBD2 (5 bases each). CDR1 SNHLY and CDR2 FYNNEI come from the germline V gene. Deletions cut 7 bases from V and 2 bases from J, with 16 bases between. This CDR3 is 15 amino acids long. The CDR3 sequence is CASMGRGTHTDTQYF. The CDR3 bases are TGTGCCAGCATGGGACGGGGTACCCACACAGATACGCAGTATTTT.

The chain recombines TRBV27 with TRBJ2-3; a weak D match, TRBD2 (6 bases). Germline V gene lookup returns CDR1 MNHEY and CDR2 SMNVEV (reference sequence). The CDR3 length is 16 residues. Trimming shortened V by 3 bases and J by 1 base, and 14 bases separated the two germline ends. The chain's CDR3 is CASSFEPWGGTDTQYF. The CDR3 nucleotides read TGTGCCAGCAGTTTCGAGCCCTGGGGGGGCACAGATACGCAGTATTTT.

The V and J genes are TRBV7-9 and TRBJ2-7, with TRBD1 as a possible D gene (5 bases). The V and J ends lost 1 base and 5 bases respectively, with 12 bases between them. Per the germline V gene, CDR1 is SEHNR and CDR2 is FQNEAQ (reference sequence). The CDR3 contains 14 residues. The CDR3 DNA sequence: TGTGCCAGCAGCTTAGGCGCAGGGATAGACGAGCAGTACTTC. Its protein product is CASSLGAGIDEQYF.